The sequence of this TCR beta chain was determined in a study of blood T cells in healthy people across ages. Regarding this clonotype: Its antigen is not identified.

Primers used in a second PCR of roughly 7 to 12 cycles were a sample-barcoded 5' primer and a J-beta primer mix. TCRdb reprocessed the 5' RACE reads via MiXCR and lists one record per CDR3 protein. Here the sample spans hundreds of thousands of distinct CDR3 sequences, around 38% being singletons. Donor samples were obtained from healthy Caucasian individuals from Russia, aged roughly 6 to 95. Approximately 9.4 milliliters was the volume of peripheral blood drawn from each donor. Study-level points and caveats: TCR beta diversity per million T cells fell roughly linearly with age.

Losses at the gene ends were 6 bases for V and 4 bases for J; bases not matched to a gene: 6. Germline CDR1 DFQATT, CDR2 SNEGSKA (reference sequence). This CDR3 has 13 amino acids. Sequences were obtained from blood. This clonotype originated in a man older than 75 in good health. The genes are TRBV20-1 and TRBJ2-7; 10 bases align to TRBD2. The CDR3 loop reads CSASLTSGYEQYF. As DNA, the CDR3 is TGCAGTGCCAGCCTGACTAGCGGGTACGAGCAGTACTTC.